This T cell receptor beta chain emerged from a study of shared clonotypes between healthy human individuals. Looking at the study overall: The donor group consisted of a couple of women and a few men, aged 18 to 49. General study results and limits: It was observed that approximately 5% of naive CD4 clonotypes were shared across four donors. Among non-shared clonotypes, generation probabilities were lower than among those shared by all four donors.

Profiling relied on immunoSEQ multiplex PCR, and the TCRdb table lists in-frame clones only, not all of them. The profile covers a few million clones, with roughly 92% appearing a single time and around 0.15% taken by the ten largest. Every contributor of samples was a Caucasian grown-up residing in Nashville, Tennessee. Notes on this clone: As yet, its antigen is unknown.

CDR1 and CDR2 (germline): MNHEY, SVGAGI. The CDR3 is 13 amino acids. V gave up 6 bases and J gave up 1 base, with 9 bases separating them. The sample was naive CD4+ T cells sorted from blood. Subset described: CD45RA+ positively selected. The gene calls are TRBV6-5 and TRBJ1-1; no clear D. The receptor was derived from a man between 18 and 29 years old in good health. CDR3 nucleotide sequence: TGTGCCAGCAGGTTCGGGGAGAACACTGAAGCTTTCTTT. This sequence encodes CASRFGENTEAFF.